This T cell receptor (beta chain) stems from a study of T cell clonotyping in hematopoietic cell transplantation. General observations from the study: Without cell sorting, CD4 versus CD8 contributions remain unresolved.

There are a few counts of this clone. No antigen is known for it. TCRdb's table, derived via immunoSEQ multiplex PCR, lists solely in-frame clones and lacks some. The sample includes about 6,000 clones, 78% of them seen just once. The CDR3 spans 16 residues. Germline-derived CDR1 and CDR2 are SGHTA and FQGTGA. V lost 5 bases and J lost 1; bases outside the gene matches: 9. J is TRBJ2-3 and V is TRBV7-3; TRBD2 aligns across 7 bases. The source of this sequence is a male patient aged 70 to 80 who had an allogeneic stem cell transplant from an unrelated donor, so T cells may come from the graft donor. Some clones in this sample may be carry-over from other donors' samples. Specimen: peripheral blood mononuclear cells, collected 180 days after allogeneic stem cell transplant. The CDR3 DNA sequence: TGTGCCAGCAGCCCTTTAGAGGCGGGAGGCACAGATACGCAGTATTTT. This gives the protein CASSPLEAGGTDTQYF.